These T cell receptor beta chains were read from a single sample in a study of CD8+CD57+ T cells in acquired aplastic anemia. MiXCR was run by TCRdb on the reads, yielding one entry per CDR3 protein. The sample lists some 410,000 distinct CDR3 sequences; 60% to 80% were seen once. Sequencing was done on a sample of sorted CD4+, CD8+, or CD8+CD57+ T cells (not recorded which) from PBMCs. These receptors all come from a human donor in good health, serving as a control. CDR3s include the opening cysteine and the closing phenylalanine or tryptophan. Each record gives: J gene, D gene, V gene, clone size, CDR3 protein, CDR3 DNA. The D gene is left open where the match is weak. Size tells how often a clone was seen (once, few, many) or the class of an expanded clone, and some rows leave it out.

>TRBJ1-1|NA|TRBV2|many
CASLLGVNTEAFF
TGTGCCAGCCTCCTGGGGGTGAACACTGAAGCTTTCTTT
>TRBJ1-6|NA|TRBV7-2|NA
CASSRVAGRGSHHHF
TGTGCCAGCAGCCGTGTGGCAGGGAGAGGTTCACACCACCACTTT
>TRBJ1-1|TRBD1|TRBV19|NA
CATSPGQGVTEAFF
TGTGCCACATCCCCGGGACAGGGGGTAACTGAAGCTTTCTTT
>TRBJ1-5|NA|TRBV7-2|many
CASSPQHDSNQPQHF
TGTGCCAGCAGCCCCCAGCACGATAGCAATCAGCCCCAGCATTTT
>TRBJ2-1|TRBD2|TRBV7-7|NA
CASSMSLAGGPYFNEQFF
TGTGCCAGCAGCATGAGCCTAGCGGGGGGGCCCTACTTCAATGAGCAGTTCTTC
>TRBJ2-7|TRBD1|TRBV7-9|NA
CASSLAGQGLGEDFF
TGTGCCAGCAGCTTAGCGGGACAGGGCCTTGGGGAAGACTTCTTC
>TRBJ1-6|TRBD1|TRBV20-1|many
CSAREETGWDSPLHF
TGCAGTGCTAGGGAGGAGACAGGGTGGGATTCACCCCTCCACTTT
>TRBJ2-7|NA|TRBV15|NA
CAATRAGRGTSYEQYF
TGCGCCGCTACCCGAGCAGGCAGGGGAACTTCCTACGAGCAGTACTTC
>TRBJ1-4|TRBD1|TRBV5-6|many
CASRVTGGVDEKLFF
TGTGCCAGCAGAGTGACAGGGGGCGTCGATGAAAAACTGTTTTTT
>TRBJ2-3|NA|TRBV6-2/TRBV6-3|many
CASSYPGIDTQYF
TGTGCCAGCAGTTACCCGGGGATCGATACGCAGTATTTT
>TRBJ1-6|TRBD1|TRBV2|NA
CASSPNRGGPPLHF
TGCGCCAGCAGCCCGAACAGGGGAGGGCCACCCCTCCACTTT
>TRBJ2-7|NA|TRBV5-1|NA
CASSPGGQGEQYF
TGCGCCAGCAGCCCAGGAGGCCAGGGGGAGCAGTACTTC
>TRBJ1-4|TRBD1|TRBV6-1|NA
CASSSRAGGREKLFF
TGTGCCAGCTCTAGTCGGGCAGGGGGAAGAGAAAAACTGTTTTTT
>TRBJ1-2|TRBD1|TRBV20-1|NA
CSATTPQGAGGYTF
TGCAGTGCTACAACCCCACAGGGGGCGGGTGGCTACACCTTC
>TRBJ1-2|NA|TRBV9|NA
CASRELVRSGYTF
TGCGCCAGCAGGGAACTGGTTAGGTCCGGCTACACCTTC
>TRBJ1-1|NA|TRBV29-1|NA
CSVASWNTEAFF
TGCAGCGTTGCCTCCTGGAACACTGAGGCTTTCTTT
>TRBJ1-2|NA|TRBV5-4|NA
CASSGEGHYGYTF
TGTGCCAGCAGCGGCGAGGGCCACTATGGCTACACCTTC
>TRBJ2-7|NA|TRBV20-1|NA
CSAKVEGQLYEQYF
TGCAGTGCCAAAGTGGAAGGGCAGTTGTACGAGCAGTACTTC
>TRBJ1-4|NA|TRBV7-2|many
CASSQPREKLFF
TGTGCCAGCAGCCAGCCCCGAGAAAAACTGTTTTTT
>TRBJ1-1|NA|TRBV7-2|many
CASSFGVEAFF
TGTGCCAGCAGCTTTGGAGTCGAAGCTTTCTTT
>TRBJ2-5|TRBD1|TRBV5-1|many
CASSGEDRGWETQYF
TGCGCCAGCAGCGGAGAAGACAGGGGCTGGGAGACCCAGTACTTC
>TRBJ1-5|TRBD1|TRBV6-1|many
CASSVQGVNQPQHF
TGTGCCAGCAGTGTTCAGGGGGTCAATCAGCCCCAGCATTTT
>TRBJ2-1|NA|TRBV9|NA
CASSVTDNSPHHFF
TGTGCCAGCAGCGTAACAGATAATTCACCCCACCACTTCTTC
>TRBJ2-3|TRBD2|TRBV7-9|NA
CASSPLLAGSTDTQYF
TGTGCCAGCAGCCCCCTACTAGCGGGGAGCACAGATACGCAGTATTTT
>TRBJ2-1|NA|TRBV5-1|NA
CASRSFSSYDF
TGCGCCAGCAGGAGCTTTAGCTCCTACGACTTC
>TRBJ2-1|NA|TRBV7-2|NA
CASSAGRYNEQFF
TGTGCCAGCAGCGCGGGGAGGTACAATGAGCAGTTCTTC
>TRBJ1-1|NA|TRBV5-6|NA
CASSTRQAMNTEAFF
TGTGCCAGCAGCACACGACAGGCTATGAACACTGAAGCTTTCTTT
>TRBJ1-1|TRBD1|TRBV7-8|NA
CASSLRGQNYEYTF
TGTGCCAGCAGCTTAAGGGGACAGAATTATGAATACACCTTT
>TRBJ1-4|NA|TRBV20-1|once
CSAEGPSNEKLFF
TGCAGTGCTGAAGGGCCCTCGAATGAAAAACTGTTTTTT
>TRBJ1-6|NA|TRBV2|many
CASNPQSYNSPLHF
TGTGCCAGCAATCCCCAGTCCTATAATTCACCCCTCCACTTT
>TRBJ1-5|NA|TRBV28|few
CASSLSLQGRQPQHF
TGTGCCAGCAGTTTATCCTTACAGGGCCGTCAGCCCCAGCATTTT
>TRBJ1-5|NA|TRBV7-7|few
CASSSDLNQPQHF
TGTGCTAGCAGCTCAGATCTCAATCAGCCCCAGCATTTT
>TRBJ2-3|TRBD1|TRBV20-1|many
CSADRGGSNTDTQYF
TGCAGTGCCGACAGAGGGGGCTCTAACACAGATACGCAGTATTTT
>TRBJ2-5|TRBD1|TRBV5-1|NA
CASSAGTVEHGTQYF
TGCGCCAGCAGCGCCGGGACAGTCGAGCACGGGACCCAGTACTTC
>TRBJ1-4|NA|TRBV7-6|NA
CASSLEGGRLRFGFF
NA
>TRBJ2-1|NA|TRBV12-3/TRBV12-4|NA
CASSFSAELGNEQFF
TGTGCCAGCAGTTTCTCTGCAGAGCTCGGCAATGAGCAGTTCTTC